Listed here are 15 T cell receptor beta chains from one sample, sequenced in a study of cytomegalovirus exposure and HLA in healthy donors. PCR employed 60 Vbeta and 13 Jbeta primers. Clones were read by immunoSEQ multiplex PCR, and TCRdb kept only the in-frame ones, dropping some. Counted here are roughly 120,000 clones, roughly 63% occurring once; the ten biggest clones make up 1.6%. The material sequenced was PBMCs. The source of these receptors is a man aged 25-45 years in good health and CMV-seropositive.

The chain recombines TRBV5-6 with TRBJ2-5; D not resolved. The J call may be faulty, since TRBJ2-7 better matches the DNA end. Germline loops: CDR1 SGHDT, CDR2 YYEEEE. The CDR3 runs to 13 residues. In DNA, the CDR3 is TGTGCCAGCAGCACCCCCCCGCTACGCGAGCAGTACTTC. Protein product: CASSTPPLREQYF.

This chain uses TRBV7-2 with TRBJ2-7, with 7 bases lining up with TRBD1. The germline CDR1 and CDR2 sequences are SGHTA and FQGNSA. This CDR3 is built from 14 residues. The V segment lost 3 bases and the J segment 7 bases; nucleotides outside the gene matches: 9. CDR3 sequence reads: CASSFPDRLLEQYF. The CDR3 DNA is TGTGCCAGCAGCTTCCCGGACAGGCTATTAGAGCAGTACTTC.

In this sample, this clone turned up once. The chain joins TRBV7-9 to TRBJ2-1; D may be TRBD2 (6 bases). The CDR3 runs 14 residues. In germline, CDR1 is SEHNR, CDR2 FQNEAQ (reference sequence). V gave up 6 bases and J gave up 2 bases, with 11 bases separating them. CDR3 loop: CASSSPGAYNEQFF. In DNA form, the CDR3 reads TGTGCCAGCAGTTCACCGGGGGCCTACAATGAGCAGTTCTTC. Based on the CDR3 plus reference TRBV7-9 and TRBJ2-1, the full variable domain is DTGVSQNPRHKITKRGQNVTFRCDPISEHNRLYWYRQTLGQGPEFLTYFQNEAQLEKSRLLSDRFSAERPKGSFSTLEIQRTEQGDSAMYLCASSSPGAYNEQFFGPGTRLTVL.

The gene calls are TRBV6-5 and TRBJ2-7, with TRBD1 matching 8 bases. The CDR3 is made up of 12 amino acids. CDR1 MNHEY and CDR2 SVGAGI come from the germline V gene. The V gene end was trimmed by 5 bases and the J gene end by 3 bases; junction bases not matched to a gene: 0. The CDR3 is CASSGQGYEQYF. The DNA for the CDR3 is TGTGCCAGCAGTGGACAGGGCTACGAGCAGTACTTC.

The V and J genes are TRBV11-3 and TRBJ2-7; a weak D match, TRBD2 (7 bases). The V gene lost 5 bases and the J gene lost 7 bases, with 15 bases spanning the gap. Germline CDR1 is SGHNT and CDR2 is YENEEA. This CDR3 comprises 13 residues. CDR3: CASSPRGAEEQYF. In DNA, the CDR3 is TGTGCCAGCAGCCCTCGGGGGGCCGAGGAGCAGTACTTC. Full variable domain (rest looked up from reference TRBV11-3 and TRBJ2-7): EAGVVQSPRYKIIEKKQPVAFWCNPISGHNTLYWYLQNLGQGPELLIRYENEEAVDDSQLPKDRFSAERLKGVDSTLKIQPAELGDSAVYLCASSPRGAEEQYFGPGTRLTVT.

This clone was recorded once. The V call is TRBV23-1, the J call TRBJ2-7; 7 nucleotides match TRBD2. TRBV23-1 is marked as an open reading frame, function uncertain. J was trimmed by 3 bases and V by 1 base; bases with no gene match: 6. The CDR3 is made up of 15 amino acids. CDR3 in amino acids: CASSQFAGDLYEQYF. For the CDR3, the DNA is TGCGCCAGCAGTCAATTCGCGGGGGACCTCTACGAGCAGTACTTC.

The rearrangement joins TRBV27 to TRBJ2-7; 10 bases line up with TRBD2. V dropped 3 bases and J dropped 10; count of bases not matched to a gene: 6. Germline-derived CDR1 and CDR2 are MNHEY and SMNVEV (reference sequence). This CDR3 is built from 13 residues. CDR3 residues: CASSFASGSPQYF. CDR3 nucleotide sequence: TGTGCCAGCAGTTTCGCTAGCGGGAGTCCTCAGTACTTC.

This chain links TRBV7-9 with TRBJ2-5; 7 bases are shared with TRBD1. The germline gives CDR1 SEHNR, CDR2 FQNEAQ (reference sequence). The trim removed 3 bases at V and 3 bases at J, leaving 16 bases unmatched. CDR3 length: 18 residues. CDR3 nucleotides: TGTGCCAGCAGCTTGCGGGTGATCCGGGACAGAAGAAAAGAGACCCAGTACTTC. As protein: CASSLRVIRDRRKETQYF.

This chain uses TRBV7-2 with TRBJ1-5; a possible D gene is TRBD1 (6 bases). The ends were cut back, 0 bases at V and 5 bases at J, with 11 bases in the middle. From germline, CDR1 is SGHTA and CDR2 FQGNSA. This CDR3 has 15 amino acids. As DNA, the CDR3 is TGTGCCAGCAGCTTAGCCCGGGACATGCATCAGCCCCAGCATTTT. This sequence encodes CASSLARDMHQPQHF.

The CDR3 nucleotides are TGTGCCAGCAGTCGGGGAAGCGGCAGCTCCTACAATGAGCAGTTCTTC. It codes for CASSRGSGSSYNEQFF. The chain joins TRBV5-4 to TRBJ2-1; possible D gene TRBD2, 5 bases. This CDR3 comprises 16 residues. The V gene lost 5 bases and the J gene lost 0 bases, with 15 bases spanning the gap. Germline lookup yields CDR1 SGHNT and CDR2 YYREEE (reference sequence).

This sequence joins TRBV29-1 and TRBJ1-1; perhaps TRBD1 as D (6 bases). The V and J ends lost 3 bases and 1 base respectively, with 6 bases between them. The V gene's germline CDR1 is SQVTM and CDR2 ANQGSEA. There are 12 residues in the CDR3. CDR3 loop: CSVETGNTEAFF. The CDR3 DNA sequence: TGCAGCGTTGAGACAGGGAACACTGAAGCTTTCTTT.

This sequence joins TRBV19 and TRBJ1-5, with 8 bases aligning to TRBD1. CDR1 is LNHDA, CDR2 SQIVND, per germline (reference sequence). The CDR3 runs to 14 residues. Unmatched junction bases numbered 4, after V lost 6 bases and J lost 3 bases. CDR3 region: CASSRDRLNQPQHF. CDR3 DNA sequence: TGTGCCAGTAGCCGGGACAGGCTCAATCAGCCCCAGCATTTT.

The chain recombines TRBV18 with TRBJ1-1; TRBD1 aligns across 7 bases. CDR3 length equals 15 residues. CDR1 and CDR2 (germline): KGHSH, LQKENI. Losses at the gene ends were 8 bases for V and 4 bases for J; bases not matched to a gene: 13. CDR3: CASKNRGIHGTEAFF. CDR3 DNA: TGTGCCAGCAAAAACAGGGGTATACATGGCACTGAAGCTTTCTTT.

The rearrangement joins TRBV7-2 to TRBJ1-2; no clear D. The CDR3 covers 12 residues. Deletions cut 3 bases from V and 6 bases from J, with 8 bases between. Germline assignment: CDR1 SGHTA and CDR2 FQGNSA. The CDR3 coding sequence is TGTGCCAGCAGCTTTCAAGGAGATGGCTACACCTTC. Translation gives CASSFQGDGYTF.

J is TRBJ2-1 and V is TRBV19; 9 nucleotides match TRBD2. V was pared by 7 bases and J by 7 bases, with 14 bases of the junction left unmatched. The germline gives CDR1 LNHDA, CDR2 SQIVND (reference sequence). The CDR3 is 16 residues long. CDR3 in amino acids: CASTSSGLAGWNEQFF. Written as DNA, the CDR3 is TGTGCCAGTACCTCATCAGGTCTAGCGGGATGGAATGAGCAGTTCTTC.